This T cell receptor (beta chain) comes out of a study of T cells expressing NK-cell markers. Libraries used 5'RACE template switching adding universal primer site and UMIs. TCRdb reprocessed the 5' RACE reads and stores each CDR3 protein as one record, lacking DNA. The table for this sample gives more than 250,000 distinct CDR3 sequences. To note about this clonotype: Antigen unknown.

Germline CDR1 reads LNHDA; CDR2 reads SQIVND (reference sequence). CDR3 length equals 16 residues. The study, taken as a whole, reports: It remained uncertain whether the expanded NKG2C+ T cell clones were specific for HCMV antigens. A handful of donors showed these clonotypes also leading the CD3+CD56-NKG2C+ fraction.

The source is a man aged 18 to 30 in good health. What was sequenced was blood T cells: a sorted CD56 or NKG2C T cell subset, CD4+ or CD8+ T cells, or bulk PBMC T cells (not recorded which). The V and J genes are TRBV19 and TRBJ2-3; TCRdb lists TRBD2, though no DNA is available to test this call. The CDR3 loop reads CASSTPSGRYADTQYF.